Presented here are 32 T cell receptor beta chains from one specimen sequenced in a study of blood T cells in healthy people across ages. PCR was performed a second time for roughly 7 to 11 cycles using a sample-barcoded 5' primer and a J-beta primer mix. In TCRdb, the 5' RACE reads were re-called with MiXCR into one record per CDR3 protein. The sample carries hundreds of thousands of distinct CDR3 sequences, around 43% recorded once. Sequenced material: blood. The receptors stem from a man in his 60s in good health.

In DNA form, the CDR3 reads TGTGCCACCAGTGAGGACCGCCTGCACACCGGGGAGCTGTTTTTT. Protein product: CATSEDRLHTGELFF. This rearrangement joins TRBV24-1 to TRBJ2-2; D is unclear. The CDR3 extends over 15 amino acids. V shed 4 bases and J shed 3 bases, with 11 bases lying between them. The germline V gene encodes CDR1 KGHDR and CDR2 SFDVKD.

This clonotype showed up just a few times. The chain couples TRBV7-2 to TRBJ2-7, with a possible D match to TRBD2 (7 bases). V lost 5 bases, J lost 2 bases, and 16 bases lay in between. The CDR3 is 15 amino acids. Looked up from germline, CDR1 is SGHTA and CDR2 is FQGNSA. The CDR3 DNA reads as TGTGCCAGCAGCCCCAAGGGGGGGGGAACCTACGAGCAGTACTTC. Translated, it gives CASSPKGGGTYEQYF.

The rearrangement joins TRBV27 to TRBJ2-5, with D possibly being TRBD2 (6 bases). The CDR3 sequence is 14 residues long. The V end was cut by 8 bases, the J end by 2 bases, with 15 bases between. Germline loops: CDR1 MNHEY, CDR2 SMNVEV (reference sequence). CDR3 sequence (DNA): TGTGCCAGCGCCTCGGGGGATTGGCAAGAGACCCAGTACTTC. Translated, it gives CASASGDWQETQYF.

The genes are TRBV9 and TRBJ2-3; 10 bases fit TRBD2. CDR1 and CDR2 (germline): SGDLS, YYNGEE. V shed 6 bases, J shed 4 bases, and the junction held 11 bases outside the gene matches. The CDR3 covers 16 residues. CDR3 residues: CASNSCEAGGPDTQYF. CDR3 nucleotides: TGTGCCAGCAACTCCTGTGAAGCGGGAGGGCCAGATACGCAGTATTTT.

This chain joins TRBV5-8 and TRBJ2-7; possible D gene TRBD2, 6 bases. The CDR3 consists of 14 residues. Germline V gives CDR1 SGHTS, CDR2 YDEGEE. Trimming cost V 4 bases and J 1 base, with 12 bases left between them. The DNA of the CDR3 is TGTGCCAGCAGCGCCTACGGGGGATCCTACGAGCAGTACTTC. Protein: CASSAYGGSYEQYF.

This clonotype was seen only a few times. V usage is TRBV6-1 and J usage is TRBJ2-1; the match to TRBD2 covers 9 bases. CDR1 MNHNS and CDR2 SASEGT come from the germline V gene. The ends lost 1 base at V and 4 bases at J; junction bases unmatched: 2. The CDR3 contains 15 residues. Written as DNA, the CDR3 is TGTGCCAGCAGTGAAGGGACTAGCGCTTACAATGAGCAGTTCTTC. This codes for CASSEGTSAYNEQFF.

The chain carries TRBV7-2 and TRBJ1-2; D gene unclear. V was cut by 1 base and J by 4 bases, with 13 bases left in between. The V gene's germline CDR1 is SGHTA and CDR2 FQGNSA. The CDR3 spans 15 residues. CDR3 nucleotides: TGTGCCAGCAGCTTAGGGACCCTTGCTAGCTATGGCTACACCTTC. Translation: CASSLGTLASYGYTF.

The chain combines TRBV6-6 with TRBJ1-2; D is possibly TRBD1 (5 bases). Germline lookup yields CDR1 MNHNY and CDR2 SVGAGI (reference sequence). Trimming shortened V by 6 bases and J by 1 base, and 15 bases separated the two germline ends. This CDR3 has 15 residues. The CDR3 bases are TGTGCCAGCAGCCCCGACGGGGGGATTAACTATGGCTACACCTTC. Amino acid sequence: CASSPDGGINYGYTF.

V usage is TRBV12-3 or TRBV12-4 and J usage is TRBJ1-2, with D unclear. Trimming removed 4 bases at V and 4 bases at J, with 7 bases between. The CDR3 is 12 residues long. The DNA for the CDR3 is TGTGCCAGCAGTTGGGAGTCCTATGGCTACACCTTC. Residues: CASSWESYGYTF.

Of note for this clonotype: The conserved phenylalanine or tryptophan normally closing the CDR3 is absent here, so this likely arose from a read error. V gene TRBV28 combines with J gene TRBJ2-5; possibly TRBD1 for D (5 bases). Germline-derived CDR1 and CDR2 are MDHEN and SYDVKM. V gave up 6 bases and J gave up 5 bases, with 25 bases separating them. The CDR3 sequence is 17 residues long. CDR3 sequence reads: CASSSTRKLTKGETQYL. CDR3 nucleotides: TGTGCCAGCAGCTCAACTCGAAAACTTACAAAGGGGGAGACCCAGTACTTA.

This clonotype was seen once. The chain has TRBV20-1 and TRBJ2-5; D not certain. The J call is in doubt because the DNA end fits TRBJ2-7 better. This CDR3 has 15 residues. In germline, CDR1 is DFQATT, CDR2 SNEGSKA (reference sequence). Written as DNA, the CDR3 is TGCAGTGCAAATAGGGCCAGTAGAGTCTCCTACGAGCAGTACTTC. Amino acids: CSANRASRVSYEQYF.

This clonotype turned up a few times. The chain combines TRBV3-1 with TRBJ2-1, with D perhaps matching TRBD1 (5 bases). V gave up 4 bases and J gave up 8 bases, with 15 bases separating them. The CDR3 extends over 14 amino acids. Germline V lookup: CDR1 LGHDT, CDR2 YNNKEL (reference sequence). CDR3 sequence (DNA): TGTGCCAGCAGCCTTGTGCCTAGGGGCCATGAGCAGTTCTTC. Translation gives CASSLVPRGHEQFF.

V is TRBV4-1 and J is TRBJ1-5; D remains ambiguous. The CDR3 has 18 amino acids. V was shortened by 4 bases and J by 0 bases, with 19 bases between the two germline ends. Per the germline V gene, CDR1 is MGHRA and CDR2 is YSYEKL. CDR3 bases: TGCGCCAGCAGCCTCGTTGACCCACCTGTTTATAGCAATCAGCCCCAGCATTTT. Its translation is CASSLVDPPVYSNQPQHF.

Many counts were recorded for this clonotype. This sequence joins TRBV11-2 and TRBJ1-2; no definite D call. V lost 4 bases to trimming and J lost 5 bases, with 26 bases between them. Germline V gene lookup returns CDR1 SGHAT and CDR2 FQNNGV. CDR3 size: 18 residues. CDR3 sequence: CASSSYRDGLIPSYGYTF. CDR3 DNA sequence: TGTGCCAGCAGCTCGTACCGCGACGGACTCATTCCATCATATGGCTACACCTTC.

In this sample, this clonotype turned up a few times. The J gene is TRBJ2-7, the V gene TRBV28; D unclear. CDR1 MDHEN and CDR2 SYDVKM come from the germline V gene. This CDR3 comprises 14 residues. The V end lost 3 bases, the J end lost 3 bases, and 12 bases lay between the germline ends. CDR3 sequence (DNA): TGTGCCAGCAGTTTTGTGGTCACTAACTACGAGCAGTACTTC. Encoded protein: CASSFVVTNYEQYF.

This clonotype was picked up a small number of times. This chain links TRBV5-1 with TRBJ2-1; 12 bases line up with TRBD2. Germline-derived CDR1 and CDR2 are SGHRS and YFSETQ. V shed 0 bases, J shed 6 bases, and the junction held 10 bases outside the gene matches. CDR3 length: 18 residues. CDR3 loop: CASSLGLAGGPGGNEQFF. The CDR3 DNA is TGCGCCAGCAGCTTGGGGCTAGCGGGGGGGCCAGGCGGCAATGAGCAGTTCTTC.

This clonotype was seen just once. This chain uses TRBV20-1 with TRBJ2-4; 9 positions agree with TRBD2. Unmatched junction bases numbered 9, after V lost 3 bases and J lost 0 bases. Germline loops: CDR1 DFQATT, CDR2 SNEGSKA (reference sequence). The CDR3 sequence is 17 residues long. The CDR3 loop reads CSARIAGAHLAKNIQYF. CDR3 coding DNA: TGCAGTGCTAGGATAGCGGGAGCCCACCTAGCCAAAAACATTCAGTACTTC.

The CDR3 loop reads CSVEEGQGFSRGQYF. DNA of the CDR3: TGCAGCGTTGAAGAGGGACAGGGTTTTTCTAGGGGGCAGTATTTT. The chain carries TRBV29-1 and TRBJ2-3, with 9 nucleotides matching TRBD1. CDR1 is SQVTM and CDR2 is ANQGSEA in the germline V gene. Trimming removed 0 bases from V and 11 bases from J; junction bases left unmatched: 12. This CDR3 region has 15 residues.

This clonotype came up a few times. The chain joins TRBV12-3 or TRBV12-4 to TRBJ2-6; D not certain. Trimming stripped 6 bases from V and 1 base from J, with 7 bases between. CDR3 length equals 14 residues. The CDR3 reads CASRLTSGANVLTF. In DNA, the CDR3 is TGTGCCAGCAGGCTGACATCTGGGGCCAACGTCCTGACTTTC.

This clonotype occurred a few times. The chain recombines TRBV6-5 with TRBJ2-1; TRBD1 or TRBD2 may be the D gene (6 bases each). V gave up 0 bases and J gave up 5 bases, with 11 bases separating them. The CDR3 length is 15 residues. Germline CDR1 MNHEY, CDR2 SVGAGI. In nucleotides, the CDR3 is TGTGCCAGCAGTTACTCGCAGGGGAGGCACAATGAGCAGTTCTTC. Translated, it gives CASSYSQGRHNEQFF.

This clonotype was counted at least ten times. This chain links TRBV29-1 with TRBJ1-2, with D unclear. The V gene lost 4 bases and the J gene lost 6 bases, with 9 bases spanning the gap. CDR3 length: 11 amino acids. The germline V gene has CDR1 SQVTM and CDR2 ANQGSEA. CDR3 in amino acids: CSVGSFHGYTF. In DNA form, the CDR3 reads TGCAGCGTTGGTAGTTTCCATGGCTACACCTTC.

The chain joins TRBV12-5 to TRBJ2-1, with TRBD2 as a possible D gene (5 bases). The CDR3 consists of 14 residues. V lost 4 bases and J lost 6, with 13 bases in between. The germline gives CDR1 LGHNT, CDR2 FRNRAP. DNA for the CDR3: TGTGCTAGTGGTTCGTGGACCGCGGGCAATGAGCAGTTCTTC. This codes for CASGSWTAGNEQFF.

The chain combines TRBV12-3 or TRBV12-4 with TRBJ2-1, with D unresolved. CDR3 length: 14 residues. With 2 bases removed from V and 5 bases from J, the gap between germline ends came to 10 bases. In nucleotides, the CDR3 is TGTGCCAGCAGTTTATCGTCTGCCAACAATGAGCAGTTCTTC. Protein product: CASSLSSANNEQFF.

The CDR3 DNA reads as TGCGCCAGCAGCCCTAAACAGGGAAGGGACAATGAGCAGTACTTC. Protein: CASSPKQGRDNEQYF. The chain has TRBV4-1 and TRBJ2-7; possible D gene TRBD1, 6 bases. Between the trimmed V and J ends, which lost 4 bases and 7 bases, there was a span of 20 bases. Germline V CDR1 and CDR2: MGHRA, YSYEKL. This CDR3 contains 15 residues.

The chain uses TRBV12-3 or TRBV12-4 and TRBJ2-1; 9 positions agree with TRBD2. This CDR3 has 14 amino acids. With 5 bases clipped from V and 4 bases from J, the junction kept 3 bases outside the gene matches. CDR3 loop: CASSRGGGYNEQFF. The CDR3 DNA reads as TGTGCCAGCAGTCGCGGGGGGGGATACAATGAGCAGTTCTTC.

The chain carries TRBV3-1 and TRBJ1-1; the D is unclear. Germline loops: CDR1 LGHDT, CDR2 YNNKEL (reference sequence). Trimming shortened V by 4 bases and J by 6 bases, and 15 bases separated the two germline ends. The CDR3 sequence is 14 residues long. The DNA of the CDR3 is TGTGCCAGCAGCCCTGGCCCTACTAGGGCTGAAGCTTTCTTT. Translated, it gives CASSPGPTRAEAFF.

This clonotype turned up a few times. The gene calls are TRBV18 and TRBJ1-1; D unclear. V lost 5 bases and J 4 bases, leaving 8 bases between the germline ends. CDR1 KGHSH and CDR2 LQKENI come from the germline V gene. CDR3 length equals 12 residues. The CDR3 nucleotides are TGTGCCAGCTCAGGTCGAAGCACTGAAGCTTTCTTT. Protein product: CASSGRSTEAFF.

The chain has TRBV2 and TRBJ2-7; D is tentatively TRBD1 or TRBD2 (5 bases each). Trimming cost V 2 bases and J 3 bases, with 14 bases left between them. The CDR3 sequence is 15 residues long. Germline V gene lookup returns CDR1 SNHLY and CDR2 FYNNEI. CDR3 DNA: TGTGCCAGCAGTGAACTTGGGACCGTGGACTACGAGCAGTACTTC. Translated: CASSELGTVDYEQYF.

This clonotype was observed a few times. The V call is TRBV20-1, the J call TRBJ2-1; D is undetermined. CDR1 and CDR2 (germline): DFQATT, SNEGSKA (reference sequence). Between the trimmed V and J ends, which lost 3 bases and 4 bases, there was a span of 7 bases. The CDR3 has 12 residues. In nucleotides, the CDR3 is TGCAGTGCTAGGGGTCAGTACAATGAGCAGTTCTTC. It is translated as CSARGQYNEQFF.

This clonotype has only a few counts. The genes are TRBV5-1 and TRBJ2-5, with 8 bases identical to TRBD1. CDR3 length: 14 amino acids. Germline loops: CDR1 SGHRS, CDR2 YFSETQ. V lost 2 bases and J lost 5; bases outside the gene matches: 5. The CDR3 reads CASSFSTGEETQYF. CDR3 nucleotides: TGCGCCAGCAGCTTCTCGACAGGGGAGGAGACCCAGTACTTC.

On this clonotype itself: A read error may account for a junction end that differs from germline. The chain joins TRBV14 to TRBJ2-5, with 12 bases matching TRBD2. CDR3 size: 15 residues. Germline V gives CDR1 SGHDN, CDR2 FVKESK. Here the CDR3 reads CASSLGTSGQGTQYF. The CDR3, as DNA: TGTGCCAGCAGCCTTGGGACTAGCGGGCAAGGGACCCAGTACTTC.

This clonotype was counted between two and nine times. The rearrangement uses TRBV4-3 and TRBJ2-1; 7 nucleotides match TRBD1. The length of the CDR3 is 17 residues. Germline V CDR1 and CDR2: LGHNA, YSLEER. V dropped 3 bases and J dropped 1; count of bases not matched to a gene: 9. The CDR3 coding sequence is TGCGCCAGCAGCCAGCCCAACAGGGGAACGTCCTACAATGAGCAGTTCTTC. It yields the protein CASSQPNRGTSYNEQFF.